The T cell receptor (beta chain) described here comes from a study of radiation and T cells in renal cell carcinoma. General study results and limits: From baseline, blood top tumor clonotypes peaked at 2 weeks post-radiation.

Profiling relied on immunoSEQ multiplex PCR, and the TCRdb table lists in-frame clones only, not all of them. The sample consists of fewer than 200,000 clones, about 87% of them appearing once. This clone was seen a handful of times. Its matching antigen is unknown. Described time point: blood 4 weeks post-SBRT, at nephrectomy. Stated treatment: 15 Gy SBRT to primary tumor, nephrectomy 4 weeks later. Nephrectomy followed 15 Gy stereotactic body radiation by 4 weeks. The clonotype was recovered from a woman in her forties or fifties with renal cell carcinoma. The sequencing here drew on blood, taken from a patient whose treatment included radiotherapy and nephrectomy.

The CDR3 sequence is CASSITGMNTEAFF. The CDR3 coding sequence is TGTGCCAGTAGTATCACGGGGATGAACACTGAAGCTTTCTTT. The chain is built from TRBV19 and TRBJ1-1; unclear D gene. The germline gives CDR1 LNHDA, CDR2 SQIVND (reference sequence). CDR3 length equals 14 residues. V lost 3 bases and J lost 0, with 8 bases in between. The full variable domain, rest sourced from reference TRBV19 and TRBJ1-1, is DGGITQSPKYLFRKEGQNVTLSCEQNLNHDAMYWYRQDPGQGLRLIYYSQIVNDFQKGDIAEGYSVSREKKESFPLTVTSAQKNPTAFYLCASSITGMNTEAFFGQGTRLTVV.